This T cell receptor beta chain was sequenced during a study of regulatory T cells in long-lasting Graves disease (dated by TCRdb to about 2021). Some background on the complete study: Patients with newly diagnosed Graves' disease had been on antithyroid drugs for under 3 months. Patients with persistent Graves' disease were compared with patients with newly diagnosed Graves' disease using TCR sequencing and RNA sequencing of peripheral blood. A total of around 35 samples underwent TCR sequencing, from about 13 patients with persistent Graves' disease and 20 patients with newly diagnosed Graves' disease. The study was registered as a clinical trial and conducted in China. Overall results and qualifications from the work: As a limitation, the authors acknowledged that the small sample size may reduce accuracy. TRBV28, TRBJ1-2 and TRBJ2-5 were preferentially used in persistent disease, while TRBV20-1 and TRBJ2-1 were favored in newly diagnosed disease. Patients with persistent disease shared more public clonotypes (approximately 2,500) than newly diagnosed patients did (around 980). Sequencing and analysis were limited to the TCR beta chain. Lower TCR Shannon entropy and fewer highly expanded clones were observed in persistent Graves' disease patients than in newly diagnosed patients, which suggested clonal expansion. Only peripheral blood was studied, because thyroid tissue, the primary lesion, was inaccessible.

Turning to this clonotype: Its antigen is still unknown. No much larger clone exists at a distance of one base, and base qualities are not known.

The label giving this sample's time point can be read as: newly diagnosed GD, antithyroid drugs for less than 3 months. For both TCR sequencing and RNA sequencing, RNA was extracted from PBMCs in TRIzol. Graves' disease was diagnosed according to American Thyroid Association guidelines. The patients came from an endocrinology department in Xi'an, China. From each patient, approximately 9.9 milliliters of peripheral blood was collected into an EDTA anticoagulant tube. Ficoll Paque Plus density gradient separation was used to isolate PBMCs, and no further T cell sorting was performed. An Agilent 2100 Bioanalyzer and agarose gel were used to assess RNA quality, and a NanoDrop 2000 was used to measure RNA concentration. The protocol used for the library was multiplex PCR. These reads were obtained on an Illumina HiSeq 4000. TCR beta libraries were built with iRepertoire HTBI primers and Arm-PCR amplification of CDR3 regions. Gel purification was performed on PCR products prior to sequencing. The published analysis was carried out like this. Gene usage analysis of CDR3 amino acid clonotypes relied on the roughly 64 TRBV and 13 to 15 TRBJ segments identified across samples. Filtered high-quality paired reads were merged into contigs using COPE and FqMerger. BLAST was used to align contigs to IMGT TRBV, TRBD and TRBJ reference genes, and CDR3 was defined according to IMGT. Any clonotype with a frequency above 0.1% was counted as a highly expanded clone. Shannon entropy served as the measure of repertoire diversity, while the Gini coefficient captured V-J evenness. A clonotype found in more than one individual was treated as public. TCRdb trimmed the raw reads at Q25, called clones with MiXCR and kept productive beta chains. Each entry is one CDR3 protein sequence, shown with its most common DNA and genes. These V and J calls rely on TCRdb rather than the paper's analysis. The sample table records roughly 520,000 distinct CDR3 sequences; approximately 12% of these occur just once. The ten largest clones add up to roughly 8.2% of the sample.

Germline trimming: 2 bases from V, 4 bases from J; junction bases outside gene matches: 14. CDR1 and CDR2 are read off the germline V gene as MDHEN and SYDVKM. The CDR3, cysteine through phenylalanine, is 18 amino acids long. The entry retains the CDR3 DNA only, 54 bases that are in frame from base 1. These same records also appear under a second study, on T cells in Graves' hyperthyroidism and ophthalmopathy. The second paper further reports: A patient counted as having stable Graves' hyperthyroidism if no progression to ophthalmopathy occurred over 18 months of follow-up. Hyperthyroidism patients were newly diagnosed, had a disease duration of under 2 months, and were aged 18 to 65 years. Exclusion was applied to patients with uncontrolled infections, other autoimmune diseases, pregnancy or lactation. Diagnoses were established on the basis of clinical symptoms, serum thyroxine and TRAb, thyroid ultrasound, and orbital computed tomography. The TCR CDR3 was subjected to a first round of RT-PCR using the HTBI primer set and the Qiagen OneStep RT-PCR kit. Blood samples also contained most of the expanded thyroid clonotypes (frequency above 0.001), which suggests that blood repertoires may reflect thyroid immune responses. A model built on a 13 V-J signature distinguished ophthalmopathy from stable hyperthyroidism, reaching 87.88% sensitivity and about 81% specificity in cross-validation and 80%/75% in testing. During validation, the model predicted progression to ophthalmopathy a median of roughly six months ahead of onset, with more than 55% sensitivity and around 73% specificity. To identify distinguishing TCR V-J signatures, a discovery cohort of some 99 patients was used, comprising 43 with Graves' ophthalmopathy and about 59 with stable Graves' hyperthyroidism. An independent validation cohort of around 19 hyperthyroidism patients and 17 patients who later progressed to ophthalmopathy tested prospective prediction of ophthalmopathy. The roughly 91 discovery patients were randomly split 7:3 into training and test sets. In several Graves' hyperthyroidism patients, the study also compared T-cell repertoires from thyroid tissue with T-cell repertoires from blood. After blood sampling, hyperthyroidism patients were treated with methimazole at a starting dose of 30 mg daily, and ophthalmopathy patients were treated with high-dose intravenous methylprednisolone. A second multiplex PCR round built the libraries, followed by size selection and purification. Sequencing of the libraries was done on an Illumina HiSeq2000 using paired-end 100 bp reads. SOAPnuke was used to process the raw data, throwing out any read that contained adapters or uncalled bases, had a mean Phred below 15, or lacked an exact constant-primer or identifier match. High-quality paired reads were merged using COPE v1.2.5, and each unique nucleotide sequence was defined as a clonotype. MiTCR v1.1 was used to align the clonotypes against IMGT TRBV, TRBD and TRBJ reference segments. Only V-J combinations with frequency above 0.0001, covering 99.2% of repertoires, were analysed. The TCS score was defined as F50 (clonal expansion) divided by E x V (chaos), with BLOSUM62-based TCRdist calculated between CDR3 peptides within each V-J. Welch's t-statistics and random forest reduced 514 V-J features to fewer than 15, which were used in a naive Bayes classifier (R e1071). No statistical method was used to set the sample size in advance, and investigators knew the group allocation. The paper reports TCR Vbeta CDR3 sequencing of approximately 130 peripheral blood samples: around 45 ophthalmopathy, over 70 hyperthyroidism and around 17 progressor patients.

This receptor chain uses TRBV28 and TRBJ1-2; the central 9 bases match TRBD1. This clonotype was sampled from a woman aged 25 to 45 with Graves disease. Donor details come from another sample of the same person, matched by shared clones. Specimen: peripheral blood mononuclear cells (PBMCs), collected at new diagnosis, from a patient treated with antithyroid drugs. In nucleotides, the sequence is TGTGCCAGCAGTTTAAGGGGGCCCCTCGGACAGGGGAGCTATGGCTACACCTTC. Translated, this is CASSLRGPLGQGSYGYTF.